This T cell receptor (beta chain) was retrieved from a study of T cells in Graves' hyperthyroidism and ophthalmopathy. The ends were cut back, 3 bases at V and 15 bases at J, with 15 bases in the middle. The germline gives CDR1 SGHAT, CDR2 FQNNGV. The CDR3 sequence is 12 residues long. TCR beta CDR3 regions were amplified from RNA transcripts. HTBI primers were used for first-round RT-PCR of the TCR CDR3. TCRdb independently ran MiXCR on the multiplex PCR reads; one entry per CDR3 protein. The table has 350,000 to 500,000 distinct CDR3 sequences, roughly 13% seen once. The sample holds many counts of this clonotype.

What was sequenced was blood. The chain joins TRBV11-2 to TRBJ2-1; no clear D gene. This clonotype originated in a woman between 18 and 29 years old with Graves' hyperthyroidism. CDR3 nucleotide sequence: TGTGCCAGCAGCTTGACTTCTACTCGTTCGTTCTTC. Its protein is CASSLTSTRSFF.